Described below is a single T cell receptor (beta chain) sequence and its context. Its antigen is not known. The repertoire was sequenced with immunoSEQ multiplex PCR; TCRdb's copy has only in-frame clones and lacks some. This sample has tens of thousands of clones, with roughly 85% found just once. The junction had 9 bases not matched to a gene; V was cut back by 1 base and J by 5 bases. Germline values: CDR1 MNHNS, CDR2 SASEGT. This CDR3 has 17 residues. The sample comes from a study of PD-1 blockade in classical Hodgkin lymphoma. General study points: Significantly greater TCR diversity emerged by C4D1 in CD4+ cells but not CD8+ cells. For complete responders, baseline diversity was comparable to that of newly diagnosed patients. Still unresolved is the cause of the repertoire differences, which may be disease activity or prior therapy.

Time point reported: cycle 4 day 1 (C4D1), after 5 to 7 weeks of nivolumab. Each of the patients experienced relapse following autologous stem cell transplantation, and their brentuximab vedotin exposure differed. The V gene is TRBV6-1, the J gene TRBJ2-5, with 11 bases lining up with TRBD2. Sequences were derived from peripheral blood mononuclear cells (PBMCs), sampled before the fourth cycle of nivolumab. This TCR was recovered from a human donor with classical Hodgkin lymphoma. The CDR3 sequence: CASSEGTSGFFAETQYF. DNA of the CDR3: TGTGCCAGCAGTGAAGGGACTAGCGGGTTCTTTGCGGAGACCCAGTACTTC.